This passage covers 7 T cell receptor beta chains from one sample sequenced in a study of T cell changes during pregnancy in multiple sclerosis (dated 2019 in TCRdb). The library was obtained by the immunoSEQ multiplex PCR assay. TCRdb retrieved this table from immuneACCESS and kept in-frame rearrangements only. Not all clones are present; in checked studies, unresolved V genes account for under half, and no reason is known for the remainder. Across this sample there are over 90,000 clones, with approximately 93% seen only once. The ten largest clones add up to 0.99% of the sample. The sequencing used peripheral blood, collected after pregnancy. All receptors come from a female donor with multiple sclerosis, enrolled in a pregnancy study.

This chain connects TRBV5-1 to TRBJ1-3; 12 nucleotides match TRBD1. With 4 bases clipped from V and 0 bases from J, the junction kept 5 bases outside the gene matches. Germline-derived CDR1 and CDR2 are SGHRS and YFSETQ. The CDR3 spans 17 residues. DNA of the CDR3: TGCGCCAGCAGCCTCGGGACAGGGGGCTTCTCTGGAAACACCATATATTTT. It codes for CASSLGTGGFSGNTIYF.

J is TRBJ1-2 and V is TRBV4-1; a weak D match, TRBD1 (5 bases). Germline CDR1 is MGHRA and CDR2 is YSYEKL. Trimming took off 0 bases at V and 8 bases at J, with 13 bases between the two ends. The CDR3 is made up of 14 amino acids. The CDR3 nucleotides are TGCGCCAGCAGCCAAGATCCCAGGGTTGGAGGCTACACCTTC. Amino acid sequence: CASSQDPRVGGYTF.

The chain is built from TRBV6-6 and TRBJ2-7, with 8 bases matching TRBD1. The CDR3 contains 15 residues. V was pared by 5 bases and J by 4 bases, with 10 bases of the junction left unmatched. Germline loops: CDR1 MNHNY, CDR2 SVGAGI (reference sequence). For the CDR3, the DNA is TGTGCCAGCAGTCATACAGGGGGAGAGTGGTACGAGCAGTACTTC. Its translation is CASSHTGGEWYEQYF.

The CDR3 DNA reads TGCGCCAGCAGCCGTGATCGGGGGGTCGGGGAGACCCAGTACTTC. Encoded protein: CASSRDRGVGETQYF. This chain uses TRBV5-1 with TRBJ2-5; 7 bases match TRBD2. This CDR3 spans 15 amino acids. Per germline, CDR1 SGHRS and CDR2 YFSETQ. Germline trimming cut 4 bases from V and 5 bases from J; bases unmatched to any gene: 11.

This sequence joins TRBV10-3 and TRBJ1-1; 8 bases are a match to TRBD1. The V and J ends lost 3 bases and 6 bases, in that order; junction bases with no gene match: 9. CDR1 ENHRY and CDR2 SYGVKD come from the germline V gene. This CDR3 has 15 amino acids. The CDR3 sequence: CAISDTGQVNPEAFF. In DNA, the CDR3 is TGTGCCATCAGTGATACGGGACAGGTAAATCCTGAAGCTTTCTTT.

The chain employs TRBV7-6 and TRBJ2-3, with 8 bases lining up with TRBD2. This CDR3 is built from 19 residues. The V gene's germline CDR1 is SGHVS and CDR2 FNYEAQ. The V segment lost 5 bases and the J segment 2 bases; nucleotides outside the gene matches: 18. This chain's CDR3 is CASSPPTAPSGSLTDTQYF. The CDR3 DNA follows: TGTGCCAGCAGCCCACCTACGGCGCCGAGCGGGAGCCTCACAGATACGCAGTATTTT.

This chain uses TRBV25-1 with TRBJ2-1; D is perhaps TRBD1 (5 bases). Germline lookup yields CDR1 MGHDK and CDR2 SYGVNS. The V and J ends lost 4 bases and 6 bases respectively, with 10 bases between them. The CDR3 is 13 residues long. This CDR3 reads CASSGIDSNEQFF. In nucleotides, the CDR3 is TGTGCCAGCAGTGGAATAGACAGCAATGAGCAGTTCTTC.